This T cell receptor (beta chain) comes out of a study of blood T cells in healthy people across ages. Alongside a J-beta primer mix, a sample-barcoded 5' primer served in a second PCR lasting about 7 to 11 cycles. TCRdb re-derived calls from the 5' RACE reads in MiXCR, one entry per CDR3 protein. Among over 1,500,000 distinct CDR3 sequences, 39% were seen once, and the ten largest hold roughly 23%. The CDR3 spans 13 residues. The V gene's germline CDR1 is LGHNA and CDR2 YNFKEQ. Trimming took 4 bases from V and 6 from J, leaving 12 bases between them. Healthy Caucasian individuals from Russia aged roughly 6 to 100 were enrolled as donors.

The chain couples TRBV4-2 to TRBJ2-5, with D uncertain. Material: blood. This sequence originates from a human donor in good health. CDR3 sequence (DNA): TGTGCCAGCAGCCGGTGGAGAGCGCAGACCCAGTACTTC. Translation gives CASSRWRAQTQYF.